The subject of this entry is one T cell receptor (beta chain). This sample was included in a study of blood T cell repertoires in COVID-19. On the study more broadly: Sample material is recorded as cDNA or gDNA derived from T cells, B-cell-depleted T cells, or PBMCs.

Authors' analysis steps: Estimates of nucleated cell counts were drawn from the amplification of reference gene primers. Measured with immunoSEQ multiplex PCR; TCRdb has only the in-frame clones, and not every one. The D gene and trimming were derived from the DNA, and the V and J assignments and clone size from that table. This table has fewer than 650,000 clones, 85% to 90% appearing once. Seattle patients were enrolled during active infection and followed longitudinally. CDR1 is DFQATT and CDR2 is SNEGSKA in the germline V gene (reference sequence). V was cut by 5 bases and J by 7 bases, with 8 bases left in between. The CDR3 spans 10 residues.

The TCR was taken from a woman between 50 and 59 years old with COVID-19, enrolled during active disease. Sequencing used peripheral blood. This rearrangement joins TRBV20-1 to TRBJ1-1, with D uncertain. CDR3 DNA sequence: TGCAGTGCTCTCCGGGGTGAAGCTTTCTTT. Translation gives CSALRGEAFF.